This T cell receptor beta chain was recorded in a study of response to subunit inactivated influenza vaccine (dated by TCRdb to about 2018). For the study in its entirety: Deep quantitative profiling of the T cell receptor repertoire was used in the study to follow responses to a trivalent subunit inactivated influenza vaccine. Study-level results and caveats: The authors proposed that each seasonal influenza vaccination may bring in only a limited number of new T cells.

From its cysteine to its phenylalanine, the CDR3 spans 13 amino acids. Solely the CDR3 DNA is kept, with 39 bases framed from the first base. The V end gives up 8 bases and the J end 6 bases, leaving 9 bases in the junction not matched to a gene. CDR1 MDHEN and CDR2 SYDVKM are derived from the germline V gene. Libraries came from RT-PCR. The listed sequencing device is Illumina HiSeq 2500. TCRdb reanalyzed the raw reads on its own, using fastp at Q25 for trimming and MiXCR for clone calling, and kept in-frame beta chains. For every CDR3 protein sequence, its rows merge into one entry that carries the most common genes and DNA. This sample holds approximately 300,000 distinct CDR3 sequences; about 20% were observed only once. In total, the top ten clones hold about a tenth of the sample. This clonotype was detected once. Its antigen remains undetermined. No base qualities exist here, and no much larger clone lies one base off it. Evidence from a single read is weak.

The rearranged chain carries TRBV28 and TRBJ1-1; TRBD1 agrees with 7 junctional bases. The clonotype comes from a man between 50 and 69 years old who received an inactivated influenza vaccine. Donor details come from another sample of the same person, matched by shared clones. The sequencing used PBMCs from blood, collected less than 22 months after vaccination. The CDR3 has the sequence CASRTYRGPEAFF. The sequence in DNA is TGTGCCAGCCGCACATACAGGGGCCCTGAAGCTTTCTTT.